This TCR beta chain came from a study of blood T cells in healthy people across ages. With regard to this clonotype: Its matching antigen is unknown.

Findings of the study overall: Strong correlation existed between TCR beta diversity and naive T cell percentage. Greater diversity and more naive CD4+ cells were seen in long-lived donors than in aged donors.

V was pared by 3 bases and J by 0 bases, with 9 bases between. Per the germline V gene, CDR1 is MGHDK and CDR2 is SYGVNS. The CDR3 consists of 15 residues. PBMCs were isolated at a quantity of at least 6 million per sample. Together with a sample-barcoded 5' primer, a J-beta primer mix was included in a second PCR lasting roughly 6 to 12 cycles. TCRdb itself ran the 5' RACE reads through MiXCR, one entry per CDR3 protein. The sample yields about 1.5 million distinct CDR3 sequences, 40% to 45% seen once. Sequenced: blood. V is TRBV25-1 and J is TRBJ2-1; D perhaps matches TRBD2 (5 bases). This TCR derives from a woman under 30 in good health. CDR3 in amino acids: CASSDGRVSYNEQFF. In DNA form, the CDR3 reads TGTGCCAGCAGTGACGGGCGGGTCTCCTACAATGAGCAGTTCTTC.